This T cell receptor (beta chain) was retrieved from a study of blood T cell repertoires in COVID-19. V lost 5 bases and J lost 9, with 23 bases in between. This CDR3 spans 16 amino acids. Per the germline V gene, CDR1 is SNHLY and CDR2 is FYNNEI. In the source study's methods: For nucleated cells, counts were estimated from reference gene primer amplification. Assay used: immunoSEQ multiplex PCR; TCRdb lists only in-frame clones, some missing. V, J and clone size reflect that table, while D and trimming were determined from the DNA. The table lists about 120,000 clones, 79% of them singletons, with around 37% in the top ten.

Sequencing used peripheral blood. The chain employs TRBV2 and TRBJ2-1, with a weak D call TRBD2 (5 bases). The sequence was obtained from a man aged 35 to 55 with active or convalescent COVID-19. CDR3 nucleotides: TGTGCCAGCAGTAGGGAAGCGGCGCCACAACCGGCTGAGCAGTTCTTC. Residues: CASSREAAPQPAEQFF.